This T cell receptor beta chain was documented in a study of identical twins. TCRdb used MiXCR to reprocess the 5' RACE reads, holding one entry per CDR3 protein. Found here are approximately 600,000 distinct CDR3 sequences, just over 7% of them singletons; the top ten hold over 1.5%. The CDR3 is 16 residues long. Trimming took 2 bases from V and 1 from J, leaving 13 bases between them. Germline CDR1 and CDR2: SGHTS and YDEGEE. Among all donors, each was a healthy Caucasian. The sample also formed part of further work on yellow fever vaccine responses in identical twins. As reported in that work: Twins' T cell vaccine responses reportedly looked partly convergent, partly personalized.

V usage is TRBV5-8 and J usage is TRBJ2-1; D perhaps matches TRBD1 (5 bases). Material for sequencing was PBMCs. This receptor was taken from a woman aged 18-35 years in good health. CDR3 DNA: TGTGCCAGCAGCTTTACAGGAGCCGATTCCTACAATGAGCAGTTCTTC. This translates into CASSFTGADSYNEQFF.